A single sample gave rise to the 28 T cell receptor beta chains below, sequenced in a study of T cell changes during pregnancy in multiple sclerosis. Some clones are missing from TCRdb's copy, which holds only in-frame ones; the method was immunoSEQ multiplex PCR. The sample shows about 60,000 clones, roughly 92% of them seen only once. The sequencing used peripheral blood, collected in the first trimester of pregnancy. The receptors shown here come from a female donor with multiple sclerosis, enrolled in a pregnancy study.

The J gene is TRBJ1-4, the V gene TRBV28; no reliable D call. This CDR3 has 16 residues. With 5 bases removed from V and 3 bases from J, the gap between germline ends came to 16 bases. Germline V gene lookup returns CDR1 MDHEN and CDR2 SYDVKM. The CDR3 is CASSLPPREANEKLFF. CDR3 sequence (DNA): TGTGCCAGCAGTCTACCCCCTCGGGAGGCTAATGAAAAACTGTTTTTT.

This chain joins TRBV5-1 and TRBJ1-3; 7 bases align to TRBD1. Looked up from germline, CDR1 is SGHRS and CDR2 is YFSETQ. The trim removed 3 bases at V and 2 bases at J, leaving 8 bases unmatched. The CDR3 length is 16 residues. This CDR3 is CASSWGDRQAGNTIYF. The CDR3, as DNA: TGCGCCAGCAGCTGGGGGGACAGACAAGCTGGAAACACCATATATTTT. The whole variable domain, filled in from reference TRBV5-1 and TRBJ1-3, reads KAGVTQTPRYLIKTRGQQVTLSCSPISGHRSVSWYQQTPGQGLQFLFEYFSETQRNKGNFPGRFSGRQFSNSRSEMNVSTLELGDSALYLCASSWGDRQAGNTIYFGEGSWLTVV.

The chain has TRBV19 and TRBJ1-4; no definite D call. Looked up from germline, CDR1 is LNHDA and CDR2 is SQIVND (reference sequence). The CDR3 is 15 residues long. V was shortened by 5 bases and J by 7 bases, with 17 bases between the two germline ends. CDR3 amino acids: CASSLGQTGSEKLFF. The CDR3 nucleotides read TGTGCCAGTAGTCTCGGGCAAACGGGGAGTGAAAAACTGTTTTTT.

This sequence joins TRBV7-2 and TRBJ2-6; 7 bases agree with TRBD1. The germline V gene encodes CDR1 SGHTA and CDR2 FQGNSA. Trimming removed 0 bases from V and 1 base from J; junction bases left unmatched: 3. The CDR3 has 17 residues. Written as DNA, the CDR3 is TGTGCCAGCAGCTTAGCACGGGGACAGTCTGGGGCCAACGTCCTGACTTTC. This translates into CASSLARGQSGANVLTF.

This clone was counted once. The V and J genes are TRBV30 and TRBJ1-5, with 8 bases fitting TRBD1. Germline V CDR1 and CDR2: GTSNPN, SVGIG (reference sequence). The V segment lost 0 bases and the J segment 0 bases; nucleotides outside the gene matches: 10. The CDR3 totals 18 residues. The chain's CDR3 is CAWSVQWGQDYSNQPQHF. The CDR3 DNA reads TGTGCCTGGAGTGTACAATGGGGACAGGACTATAGCAATCAGCCCCAGCATTTT.

The chain is built from TRBV19 and TRBJ1-5, with D possibly being TRBD1 (6 bases). Trimming left V 3 bases short and J 5 bases short, with 11 bases between. Germline CDR1 reads LNHDA; CDR2 reads SQIVND (reference sequence). The CDR3 is 14 amino acids. The CDR3 sequence is CASSMRQGHQPQHF. The CDR3 bases are TGTGCCAGTAGTATGCGGCAGGGGCATCAGCCCCAGCATTTT.

This rearrangement joins TRBV19 to TRBJ1-4, with D hard to call. This CDR3 is 15 amino acids long. Deletions cut 6 bases from V and 4 bases from J, with 15 bases between. Germline V gene lookup returns CDR1 LNHDA and CDR2 SQIVND (reference sequence). The CDR3 DNA reads TGTGCCAGTAGCAAAAAGGCGGCGGTTAATGAAAAACTGTTTTTT. Translating it yields CASSKKAAVNEKLFF.

Concerning this clone itself: Within the sample, other DNA sequences also encode this same CDR3. The chain employs TRBV7-3 and TRBJ1-1; TRBD1 might be the D (5 bases). The ends were cut back, 5 bases at V and 4 bases at J, with 17 bases in the middle. Looked up from germline, CDR1 is SGHTA and CDR2 is FQGTGA. This CDR3 has 15 amino acids. This CDR3 reads CASSLTGGPGTEAFF. In nucleotides, the CDR3 is TGTGCCAGCAGCCTTACCGGGGGTCCTGGCACTGAAGCTTTCTTT.

The chain uses TRBV5-4 and TRBJ1-1; 8 bases are a match to TRBD1. The CDR3 loop spans 14 amino acids. J was trimmed by 7 bases and V by 3 bases; bases with no gene match: 8. Germline CDR1 and CDR2: SGHNT and YYREEE (reference sequence). The CDR3 coding sequence is TGTGCCAGCAGCTCCCCCCAGGGGGCCTATGAAGCTTTCTTT. Protein: CASSSPQGAYEAFF.

The V gene is TRBV5-6, the J gene TRBJ1-4, with D unclear. Germline V lookup: CDR1 SGHDT, CDR2 YYEEEE. V was shortened by 0 bases and J by 0 bases, with 3 bases between the two germline ends. This CDR3 has 14 amino acids. The CDR3 here is CASSLGATNEKLFF. The CDR3 nucleotides read TGTGCCAGCAGCTTGGGAGCAACTAATGAAAAACTGTTTTTT.

V usage is TRBV9 and J usage is TRBJ2-2, with D possibly TRBD2 on 6 matching bases. CDR3 length: 17 residues. The germline CDR1 and CDR2 sequences are SGDLS and YYNGEE. V lost 4 bases and J lost 4, with 20 bases in between. The chain's CDR3 is CASSSEAGPWGTGELFF. The DNA for the CDR3 is TGTGCCAGCAGCTCCGAGGCGGGGCCTTGGGGCACCGGGGAGCTGTTTTTT.

V is TRBV30 and J is TRBJ1-3; TRBD1 is a possible D gene (6 bases). Germline lookup yields CDR1 GTSNPN and CDR2 SVGIG (reference sequence). Trimming cost V 5 bases and J 10 bases, with 18 bases left between them. The CDR3 spans 13 residues. CDR3 region: CAWLRTAGGTIYF. In DNA, the CDR3 is TGTGCCTGGCTCCGGACAGCGGGAGGGACCATATATTTT.

The chain has TRBV30 and TRBJ2-1; a possible D gene is TRBD2 (6 bases). This CDR3 is built from 13 residues. Germline V gives CDR1 GTSNPN, CDR2 SVGIG (reference sequence). V lost 4 bases and J lost 4, with 11 bases in between. The CDR3 is CAWNIGGYNEQFF. DNA for the CDR3: TGTGCCTGGAATATCGGGGGTTACAATGAGCAGTTCTTC.

The chain recombines TRBV5-6 with TRBJ2-7; 7 nucleotides line up with TRBD1. The CDR3 runs to 15 residues. The germline V gene encodes CDR1 SGHDT and CDR2 YYEEEE. The junction had 6 bases not matched to a gene; V was cut back by 0 bases and J by 3 bases. CDR3 residues: CASSLVGQVNYEQYF. The CDR3 region has the DNA TGTGCCAGCAGCTTGGTAGGACAGGTAAACTACGAGCAGTACTTC.

The genes are TRBV4-1 and TRBJ2-2, with 8 nucleotides matching TRBD1. Looked up from germline, CDR1 is MGHRA and CDR2 is YSYEKL. The CDR3 has 15 amino acids. The junction had 0 bases not matched to a gene; V was cut back by 0 bases and J by 3 bases. CDR3 protein: CASSQEGQDTGELFF. The CDR3 nucleotides read TGCGCCAGCAGCCAAGAGGGACAGGACACCGGGGAGCTGTTTTTT.

This chain connects TRBV29-1 to TRBJ2-5; no firm D call. Trimming cost V 3 bases and J 7 bases, with 9 bases left between them. Germline values: CDR1 SQVTM, CDR2 ANQGSEA. The CDR3 consists of 11 residues. The CDR3 spells CSVEYRVTQYF. The CDR3 bases are TGCAGCGTTGAGTATCGAGTGACCCAGTACTTC.

This clone has just one count. This chain connects TRBV7-2 to TRBJ2-5, with a possible D match to TRBD2 (7 bases). Looked up from germline, CDR1 is SGHTA and CDR2 is FQGNSA. The CDR3 consists of 14 residues. Trimming removed 2 bases from V and 5 bases from J, with 12 bases in between. CDR3 region: CASSLIGGRETQYF. The CDR3 DNA is TGTGCCAGCAGCTTAATCGGGGGGCGGGAGACCCAGTACTTC.

The rearrangement uses TRBV27 and TRBJ2-7; 10 bases match TRBD2. CDR3 length: 14 amino acids. Trimming removed 3 bases from V and 3 bases from J; junction bases left unmatched: 2. Germline lookup yields CDR1 MNHEY and CDR2 SMNVEV (reference sequence). Written as DNA, the CDR3 is TGTGCCAGCAGTTTGCAGCGGGGGGGCTACGAGCAGTACTTC. As protein: CASSLQRGGYEQYF.

The rearrangement links TRBV5-5 to TRBJ1-2; 11 bases are shared with TRBD1. With 3 bases clipped from V and 6 bases from J, the junction kept 4 bases outside the gene matches. Germline values: CDR1 SGHKS, CDR2 YYEKEE (reference sequence). This CDR3 is 14 amino acids long. This chain's CDR3 is CASSSDRGQDGYTF. Here the CDR3 DNA reads TGTGCCAGCAGCTCGGACAGGGGGCAGGATGGCTACACCTTC.

The rearrangement uses TRBV5-4 and TRBJ2-3; 8 bases are a match to TRBD2. CDR1 SGHNT and CDR2 YYREEE come from the germline V gene (reference sequence). V shed 4 bases, J shed 6 bases, and the junction held 16 bases outside the gene matches. The CDR3 sequence is 17 residues long. The CDR3: CASSVGWVAGGSDTQYF. For the CDR3, the DNA is TGTGCCAGCAGCGTGGGGTGGGTTGCGGGGGGCTCCGATACGCAGTATTTT.

The chain uses TRBV2 and TRBJ1-1; D not resolved. This CDR3 is built from 13 residues. V gave up 6 bases and J gave up 8 bases, with 16 bases separating them. Germline-derived CDR1 and CDR2 are SNHLY and FYNNEI. DNA for the CDR3: TGTGCCAGCAGACCCGGGGAAGACATGGAAGCTTTCTTT. This sequence encodes CASRPGEDMEAFF.

The J gene is TRBJ2-7, the V gene TRBV5-8; D is ambiguous. The CDR3 runs 13 residues. Germline CDR1 is SGHTS and CDR2 is YDEGEE. Trimming left V 1 base short and J 3 bases short, with 8 bases between. CDR3 coding DNA: TGTGCCAGCAGCTTGCTACAGATCTACGAGCAGTACTTC. This translates into CASSLLQIYEQYF. Drawing the rest from reference TRBV5-8 and TRBJ2-7, the complete variable domain is EAGVTQSPTHLIKTRGQQATLRCSPISGHTSVYWYQQALGLGLQFLLWYDEGEERNRGNFPPRFSGRQFPNYSSELNVNALELEDSALYLCASSLLQIYEQYFGPGTRLTVT.

The gene calls are TRBV14 and TRBJ1-1; maybe TRBD1 (5 bases). Germline V lookup: CDR1 SGHDN, CDR2 FVKESK. The CDR3 totals 15 residues. V was shortened by 5 bases and J by 0 bases, with 13 bases between the two germline ends. The CDR3 DNA reads as TGTGCCAGCAGCTTTAGGACACTAATGAACACTGAAGCTTTCTTT. Translated: CASSFRTLMNTEAFF.

The chain links TRBV19 to TRBJ2-1; 9 nucleotides line up with TRBD1. V trimming: 6 bases; J trimming: 3 bases; junction bases outside the gene matches: 9. Germline V CDR1 and CDR2: LNHDA, SQIVND (reference sequence). The CDR3 is made up of 16 amino acids. CDR3 in amino acids: CASRVDGTGYYNEQFF. DNA of the CDR3: TGTGCCAGTAGGGTCGACGGGACAGGGTACTACAATGAGCAGTTCTTC.

The CDR3 loop reads CASSADRGGEKLFF. CDR3 nucleotide sequence: TGTGCCAGCAGCGCCGACAGAGGGGGTGAAAAACTGTTTTTT. The chain carries TRBV2 and TRBJ1-4, with a tentative D call TRBD1 (6 bases). The V and J ends lost 6 bases and 7 bases respectively, with 15 bases between them. Germline V lookup: CDR1 SNHLY, CDR2 FYNNEI. The CDR3 spans 14 residues.

The J gene is TRBJ1-5, the V gene TRBV7-8; TRBD1 matches at 8 bases. V shed 2 bases and J 5 bases; nucleotides not matched to a gene: 17. The CDR3 contains 19 residues. Germline V gene sequence: CDR1 SGHVS, CDR2 FQNEAQ. DNA of the CDR3: TGTGCCAGCAGCTTAAGATGGGGGCGGCAGGGGGCGAATGATCAGCCCCAGCATTTT. It encodes CASSLRWGRQGANDQPQHF.

The V call is TRBV7-3, the J call TRBJ2-5; 9 nucleotides line up with TRBD2. CDR1 SGHTA and CDR2 FQGTGA come from the germline V gene. V lost 2 bases and J lost 1; bases outside the gene matches: 2. This CDR3 is built from 15 residues. CDR3: CASSLLAGTQETQYF. CDR3 DNA: TGTGCCAGCAGCTTACTAGCGGGGACCCAAGAGACCCAGTACTTC.

The V call is TRBV28, the J call TRBJ1-2, with a weak D call TRBD1 (5 bases). V was pared by 3 bases and J by 4 bases, with 15 bases between. In germline, CDR1 is MDHEN, CDR2 SYDVKM. The CDR3 sequence is 15 residues long. In DNA, the CDR3 is TGTGCCAGCAGTTTCAGGGCCTCGGAGATCTATGGCTACACCTTC. Translation gives CASSFRASEIYGYTF.